This TCR beta chain was sequenced for a study of T cells in tuberculosis. With regard to this clone: Its antigen is undetermined.

Some clones are missing from TCRdb's copy, which holds only in-frame ones; the method was immunoSEQ multiplex PCR. Counted here are 30,000 to 45,000 clones, roughly 93% occurring once; the ten biggest clones make up 9% to 13%. Findings and limits, study-wide: Selection depended on which cryopreserved specimens were available.

Trimming cost V 5 bases and J 2 bases, with 10 bases left between them. Germline lookup yields CDR1 MNHEY and CDR2 SVGAGI. This CDR3 contains 13 residues. The TCR originated in a donor aged 10-29 years with latent tuberculosis or without tuberculosis infection. Some clones in this sample may be carry-over from other donors' samples. The material sequenced was PBMCs. The V gene is TRBV6-5, the J gene TRBJ2-7; D is possibly TRBD2 (6 bases). CDR3 loop: CASSPTGAYEQYF. CDR3 DNA sequence: TGTGCCAGCAGTCCAACGGGGGCCTACGAGCAGTACTTC.